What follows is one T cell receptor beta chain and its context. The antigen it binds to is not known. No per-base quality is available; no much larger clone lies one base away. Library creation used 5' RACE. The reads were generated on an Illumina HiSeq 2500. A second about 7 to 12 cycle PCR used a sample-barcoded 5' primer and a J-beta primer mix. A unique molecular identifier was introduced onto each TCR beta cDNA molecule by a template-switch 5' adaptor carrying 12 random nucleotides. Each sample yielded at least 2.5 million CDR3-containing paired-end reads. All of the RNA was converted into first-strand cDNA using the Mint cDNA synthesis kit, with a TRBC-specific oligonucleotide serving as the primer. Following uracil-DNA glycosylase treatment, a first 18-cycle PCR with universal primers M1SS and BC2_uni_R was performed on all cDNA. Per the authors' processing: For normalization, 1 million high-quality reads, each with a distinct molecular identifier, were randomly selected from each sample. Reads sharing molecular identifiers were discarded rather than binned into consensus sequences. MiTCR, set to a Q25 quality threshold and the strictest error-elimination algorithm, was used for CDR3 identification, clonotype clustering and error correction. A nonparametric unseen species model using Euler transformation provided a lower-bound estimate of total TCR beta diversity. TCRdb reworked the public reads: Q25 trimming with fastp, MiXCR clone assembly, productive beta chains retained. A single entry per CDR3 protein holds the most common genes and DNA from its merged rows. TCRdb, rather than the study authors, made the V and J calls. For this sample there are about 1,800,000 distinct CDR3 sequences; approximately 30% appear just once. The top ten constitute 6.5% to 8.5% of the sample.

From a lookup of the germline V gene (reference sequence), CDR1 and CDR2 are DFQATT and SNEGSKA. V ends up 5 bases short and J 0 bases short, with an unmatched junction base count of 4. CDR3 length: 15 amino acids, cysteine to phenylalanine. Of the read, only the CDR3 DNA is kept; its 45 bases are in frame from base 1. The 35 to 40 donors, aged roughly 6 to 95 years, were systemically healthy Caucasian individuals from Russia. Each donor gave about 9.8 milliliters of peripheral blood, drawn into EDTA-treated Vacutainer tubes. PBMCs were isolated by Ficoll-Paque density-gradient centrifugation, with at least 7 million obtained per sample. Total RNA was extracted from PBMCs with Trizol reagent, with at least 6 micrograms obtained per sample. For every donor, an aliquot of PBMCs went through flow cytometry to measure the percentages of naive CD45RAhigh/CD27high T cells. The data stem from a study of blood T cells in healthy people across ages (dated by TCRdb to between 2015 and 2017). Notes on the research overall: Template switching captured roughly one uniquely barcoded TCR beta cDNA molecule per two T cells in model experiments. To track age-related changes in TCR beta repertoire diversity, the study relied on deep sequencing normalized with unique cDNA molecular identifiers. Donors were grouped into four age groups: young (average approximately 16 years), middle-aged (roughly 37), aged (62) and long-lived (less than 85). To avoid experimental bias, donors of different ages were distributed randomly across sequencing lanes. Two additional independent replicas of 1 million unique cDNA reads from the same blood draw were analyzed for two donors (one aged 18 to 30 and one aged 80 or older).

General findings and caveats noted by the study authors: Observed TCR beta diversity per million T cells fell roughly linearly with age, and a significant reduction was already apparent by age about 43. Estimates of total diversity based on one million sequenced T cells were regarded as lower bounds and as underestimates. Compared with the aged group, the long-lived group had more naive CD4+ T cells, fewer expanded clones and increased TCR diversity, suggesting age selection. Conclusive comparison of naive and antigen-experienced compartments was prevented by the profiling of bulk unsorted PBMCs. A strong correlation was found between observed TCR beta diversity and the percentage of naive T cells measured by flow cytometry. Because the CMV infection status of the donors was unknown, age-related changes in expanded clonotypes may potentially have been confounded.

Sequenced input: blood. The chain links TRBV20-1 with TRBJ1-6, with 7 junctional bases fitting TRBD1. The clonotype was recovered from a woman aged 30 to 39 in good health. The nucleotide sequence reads TGCAGTGCTTCGGACAGGAGCTCCTATAATTCACCCCTCCACTTT. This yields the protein CSASDRSSYNSPLHF.